This T cell receptor (beta chain) derives from a study of shared clonotypes between healthy human individuals. General study results and limits: It was anticipated that sequencing depth would influence how many clonotypes donors shared.

The study drew all its donors from Caucasian adults living in Nashville, Tennessee. On this clone itself: What it binds is unknown.

The table came from immunoSEQ multiplex PCR; TCRdb's copy has only in-frame clones and leaves some out. Among some 350,000 clones listed, less than 85% were seen once. V lost 2 bases to trimming and J lost 1 base; unmatched junction nucleotides: 9. Germline V gene sequence: CDR1 KGHSH, CDR2 LQKENI. This CDR3 comprises 19 residues. The sequence was obtained from a man aged 30 to 39 in good health. This rearrangement joins TRBV18 to TRBJ2-2; 11 bases are a match to TRBD2. The sequencing input was memory CD4+ T cells sorted from blood. Subset denoted: CD45RA-negative fraction. CDR3 sequence: CASSPVASGRIGNTGELFF. CDR3 DNA: TGTGCCAGCTCACCAGTTGCTAGCGGGAGGATTGGGAACACCGGGGAGCTGTTTTTT.